This record looks at one T cell receptor beta chain sequence and its context. In the authors' workflow: Estimation of nucleated cell counts was performed using reference gene primer amplification. The data were produced by immunoSEQ multiplex PCR, yet TCRdb's version contains in-frame clones alone and is incomplete. Clone size and V and J calls were adopted from that table, with D and trimming inferred from the DNA. The table records 200,000 to 300,000 clones, roughly 76% of them present only once. The entry originates in a study of blood T cell repertoires in COVID-19. The overall study: COVID-19 samples from acute and convalescent phases originated in the United States, Italy and Spain. T cells, B-cell-depleted T cells, or PBMCs supplied cDNA or gDNA.

The junction had 5 bases not matched to a gene; V was cut back by 5 bases and J by 7 bases. The germline V gene encodes CDR1 SGHNT and CDR2 YENEEA. The CDR3 is 13 amino acids. This TCR came from a woman aged 80 or over with COVID-19, enrolled during active disease. Specimen: peripheral blood. The V call is TRBV11-3, the J call TRBJ2-7, with 10 positions matching TRBD1. CDR3 sequence reads: CASSRQGADEQYF. CDR3 DNA sequence: TGTGCCAGCAGCCGACAGGGGGCTGATGAGCAGTACTTC.